A single sample gave rise to the 2 T cell receptor beta chains below, sequenced in a study of control samples from healthy donors and cancer patients. Generated by immunoSEQ multiplex PCR, the TCRdb table keeps only in-frame clones and is missing some. The sample shows 170,000 or so clones, approximately 95% of them seen only once. The sample comprised blood. The receptors come from a man between 18 and 35 years old in good health.

The rearrangement links TRBV28 to TRBJ2-2, with D tentatively TRBD1 (7 bases). Trimming removed 6 bases at V and 4 bases at J, with 18 bases between. This CDR3 has 16 amino acids. CDR1 and CDR2 from the germline V gene are MDHEN and SYDVKM. Here the CDR3 reads CASSAAGGLLTGELFF. CDR3 DNA: TGTGCCAGCAGCGCGGCAGGGGGGTTACTCACCGGGGAGCTGTTTTTT.

This CDR3 reads CATSRGTTGSGNSPLHF. The CDR3 coding sequence is TGTGCCACCAGCAGAGGAACGACAGGGAGTGGTAATTCACCCCTCCACTTT. The chain is built from TRBV15 and TRBJ1-6, with 7 bases fitting TRBD1. V lost 1 base to trimming and J lost 6 bases; unmatched junction nucleotides: 9. Germline CDR1 and CDR2: LNHNV and YYDKDF (reference sequence). The CDR3 covers 17 residues. The entire variable domain, with the rest obtained from reference TRBV15 and TRBJ1-6, is as follows: DAMVIQNPRYQVTQFGKPVTLSCSQTLNHNVMYWYQQKSSQAPKLLFHYYDKDFNNEADTPDNFQSRRPNTSFCFLDIRSPGLGDTAMYLCATSRGTTGSGNSPLHFGNGTRLTVT.